What follows is one TCR beta chain and its context. The PCR employed 60 Vbeta primers together with 13 Jbeta primers. The repertoire was sequenced with immunoSEQ multiplex PCR; TCRdb's copy has only in-frame clones and lacks some. Among about 140,000 clones listed, around 75% were seen once. The CDR3 runs to 15 residues. Germline V CDR1 and CDR2: SGHTA, FQGTGA. V shed 10 bases and J shed 2 bases, with 20 bases lying between them. This entry comes from a study of cytomegalovirus exposure and HLA in healthy donors. The chain is built from TRBV7-3 and TRBJ2-5; the D gene is possibly TRBD2 (7 bases). This TCR was recovered from a man aged 30 to 45 in good health and CMV-seronegative. The specimen sequenced was PBMCs. CDR3 nucleotide sequence: TGTGCCACTTCAGTTGGGGGGGGGACACAAGAGACCCAGTACTTC. Protein: CATSVGGGTQETQYF.